The 29 T cell receptor beta chains below come from one sample, sequenced in a study of vaccination and CD4 T cells after COVID-19. MiXCR, run by TCRdb on the PCR reads, gives a single entry per CDR3 protein. The sample records about 18,000 distinct CDR3 sequences, less than 80% being singletons. The source was CD4+ T cells from blood, collected before SARS-CoV-2 vaccination. These receptors all come from a human donor who had recovered from COVID-19.

This clonotype was picked up a small number of times. The V gene is TRBV6-5, the J gene TRBJ1-2, with no clear D. CDR1 and CDR2 (germline): MNHEY, SVGAGI. V shed 0 bases and J shed 0 bases, with 14 bases lying between them. There are 17 residues in the CDR3. The DNA of the CDR3 is TGTGCCAGCAGTTACTCTTCGTCGTCAGTTTCTAACTATGGCTACACCTTC. It encodes CASSYSSSSVSNYGYTF.

This clonotype was counted between two and nine times. This rearrangement joins TRBV6-1 to TRBJ1-2, with 8 bases identical to TRBD1. Trimming at V came to 5 bases and at J to 12 bases, leaving 11 bases not matched to a gene. CDR1 is MNHNS, CDR2 SASEGT, per germline. This CDR3 comprises 13 residues. The CDR3 DNA is TGTGCCAGCAGTCCCGGCCATACAGGGGGGAACACCTTC. It encodes CASSPGHTGGNTF.

The V call is TRBV10-3, the J call TRBJ2-7, with 10 positions matching TRBD2. The V segment lost 3 bases and the J segment 12 bases; nucleotides outside the gene matches: 14. Germline loops: CDR1 ENHRY, CDR2 SYGVKD. There are 15 residues in the CDR3. CDR3 bases: TGTGCCATCAGTGACAGCGGACTAGCGGAAGGTTACTGGTACTTC. Encoded protein: CAISDSGLAEGYWYF.

The chain recombines TRBV25-1 with TRBJ2-5, with a tentative D call TRBD1 (6 bases). V was pared by 3 bases and J by 3 bases, with 11 bases between. This CDR3 comprises 14 residues. Germline V CDR1 and CDR2: MGHDK, SYGVNS. The DNA for the CDR3 is TGTGCCAGCAGTGAGCCGGGACAAGAAGAGACCCAGTACTTC. It codes for CASSEPGQEETQYF. The full variable domain, rest sourced from reference TRBV25-1 and TRBJ2-5, is EADIYQTPRYLVIGTGKKITLECSQTMGHDKMYWYQQDPGMELHLIHYSYGVNSTEKGDLSSESTVSRIRTEHFPLTLESARPSHTSQYLCASSEPGQEETQYFGPGTRLLVL.

This clonotype showed up just a few times. The V and J genes are TRBV24-1 and TRBJ2-5; D ambiguous. This CDR3 has 15 amino acids. V shed 6 bases and J shed 4 bases, with 17 bases lying between them. Germline lookup yields CDR1 KGHDR and CDR2 SFDVKD. The CDR3 nucleotides are TGTGCCACCAGTCTCGGCAGGAATAGGATAGAGACCCAGTACTTC. Residues: CATSLGRNRIETQYF.

The rearrangement links TRBV7-9 to TRBJ1-5, with TRBD1 matching over 7 bases. Per germline, CDR1 SEHNR and CDR2 FQNEAQ (reference sequence). CDR3 length: 14 amino acids. Trimming took 5 bases from V and 1 from J; bases not matched to a gene: 2. CDR3 sequence reads: CASSQGQSNQPQHF. The CDR3 DNA is TGTGCCAGCAGCCAGGGACAGAGCAATCAGCCCCAGCATTTT.

The chain couples TRBV7-9 to TRBJ2-2; D gene uncertain. V was pared by 3 bases and J by 7 bases, with 6 bases between. This CDR3 has 12 amino acids. Germline values: CDR1 SEHNR, CDR2 FQNEAQ (reference sequence). Written as DNA, the CDR3 is TGTGCCAGCAGCTTTCCCGGCGGGGAGCTGTTTTTT. This codes for CASSFPGGELFF. Full variable domain (missing parts from reference TRBV7-9 and TRBJ2-2): DTGVSQNPRHKITKRGQNVTFRCDPISEHNRLYWYRQTLGQGPEFLTYFQNEAQLEKSRLLSDRFSAERPKGSFSTLEIQRTEQGDSAMYLCASSFPGGELFFGEGSRLTVL.

This clonotype occurred a few times. This chain uses TRBV20-1 with TRBJ1-5; D ambiguous. V dropped 0 bases and J dropped 0 bases, with 9 bases sitting between them. The CDR3 consists of 15 residues. Germline V CDR1 and CDR2: DFQATT, SNEGSKA (reference sequence). In DNA, the CDR3 is TGCAGTGCTAGAGATATGAGCTATAGCAATCAGCCCCAGCATTTT. Translation: CSARDMSYSNQPQHF.

The chain is built from TRBV27 and TRBJ1-5, with a tentative D call TRBD1 (5 bases). V dropped 3 bases and J dropped 0 bases, with 9 bases sitting between them. From germline, CDR1 is MNHEY and CDR2 SMNVEV (reference sequence). The CDR3 spans 15 residues. CDR3 amino acids: CASSLTGGSNQPQHF. The DNA for the CDR3 is TGTGCCAGCAGTTTGACCGGGGGTAGCAATCAGCCCCAGCATTTT.

The chain recombines TRBV7-9 with TRBJ1-1, with D possibly TRBD1 on 5 matching bases. The CDR3 consists of 13 residues. Per germline, CDR1 SEHNR and CDR2 FQNEAQ (reference sequence). The V gene lost 3 bases and the J gene lost 6 bases, with 11 bases spanning the gap. CDR3 protein: CASSFGGSAEAFF. The CDR3 DNA sequence: TGTGCCAGCAGCTTCGGGGGGTCGGCTGAAGCTTTCTTT.

This clonotype was detected only a few times. CDR3 sequence reads: CSANFEGRITEAFF. DNA for the CDR3: TGCAGTGCCAACTTCGAGGGGCGCATCACTGAAGCTTTCTTT. V is TRBV20-1 and J is TRBJ1-1; D perhaps matches TRBD1 (5 bases). CDR1 is DFQATT, CDR2 SNEGSKA, per germline (reference sequence). The length of the CDR3 is 14 residues. The V end lost 6 bases, the J end lost 4 bases, and 18 bases lay between the germline ends.

V and J are TRBV21-1 and TRBJ1-2. TRBV21-1 is reported as a pseudogene. This CDR3 has 17 residues. The CDR3 loop reads CASSKGDWVIPNYGYTF. Here the CDR3 DNA reads TGTGCCAGCAGCAAAGGGGACTGGGTAATTCCTAACTATGGCTACACCTTC.

This clonotype showed up just once. A much larger clone lies a single base off, so this may be a read error. V is TRBV12-3 or TRBV12-4 and J is TRBJ1-2; 7 bases agree with TRBD1. CDR3 length: 14 amino acids. The CDR3 reads CASHPGGGGYGSTF. The CDR3 DNA follows: TGTGCCAGCCACCCGGGGGGAGGGGGCTATGGCTCCACCTTC.

The chain joins TRBV2 to TRBJ2-7; 8 bases align to TRBD1. The CDR3 is 14 amino acids. Germline loops: CDR1 SNHLY, CDR2 FYNNEI. V trimming: 6 bases; J trimming: 3 bases; junction bases outside the gene matches: 7. This chain's CDR3 is CASRAGTGGYEQYF. The CDR3 nucleotides are TGTGCCAGCAGAGCCGGGACAGGAGGCTACGAGCAGTACTTC.

There are a few counts of this clonotype. V gene TRBV6-1 combines with J gene TRBJ1-5, with D possibly being TRBD1 (5 bases). Germline CDR1 is MNHNS and CDR2 is SASEGT. Trimming removed 5 bases from V and 0 bases from J, with 17 bases in between. This CDR3 contains 17 residues. This chain's CDR3 is CASSTPEGRYSNQPQHF. CDR3 DNA: TGTGCCAGCAGTACCCCGGAGGGGAGGTATAGCAATCAGCCCCAGCATTTT.

This clonotype occurred a few times. This chain connects TRBV7-9 to TRBJ1-2; 7 bases fit TRBD1. The CDR3 has 18 residues. The ends lost 5 bases at V and 5 bases at J; junction bases unmatched: 20. In germline, CDR1 is SEHNR, CDR2 FQNEAQ (reference sequence). CDR3 in amino acids: CASSASVGLRQGRYGYTF. The DNA of the CDR3 is TGTGCCAGCAGCGCATCGGTCGGCCTAAGACAGGGCCGATATGGCTACACCTTC.

This clonotype was observed once. The genes are TRBV28 and TRBJ2-5; D ambiguous. V was cut by 3 bases and J by 3 bases, with 17 bases left in between. The CDR3 sequence is 16 residues long. The germline gives CDR1 MDHEN, CDR2 SYDVKM. The CDR3 protein is CASSFRPYRRKETQYF. CDR3 DNA: TGTGCCAGCAGTTTTCGACCCTACCGGCGCAAAGAGACCCAGTACTTC.

J is TRBJ2-3 and V is TRBV24-1, with D hard to call. CDR1 is KGHDR and CDR2 is SFDVKD in the germline V gene. This CDR3 contains 15 residues. Trimming cost V 3 bases and J 6 bases, with 15 bases left between them. The CDR3 loop reads CATSDRTSYGDTQYF. The CDR3 region has the DNA TGTGCCACCAGTGATCGAACAAGTTACGGGGATACGCAGTATTTT.

This chain uses TRBV19 with TRBJ2-5; D not resolved. The CDR3 loop spans 13 amino acids. Germline assignment: CDR1 LNHDA and CDR2 SQIVND (reference sequence). Deletions cut 5 bases from V and 5 bases from J, with 12 bases between. In DNA, the CDR3 is TGTGCCAGTAGTGCAACCCTAGGGGAGACCCAGTACTTC. Encoded protein: CASSATLGETQYF. Looking up the rest from reference TRBV19 and TRBJ2-5 gives the full variable domain: DGGITQSPKYLFRKEGQNVTLSCEQNLNHDAMYWYRQDPGQGLRLIYYSQIVNDFQKGDIAEGYSVSREKKESFPLTVTSAQKNPTAFYLCASSATLGETQYFGPGTRLLVL.

This clonotype was seen a handful of times. This chain joins TRBV7-9 and TRBJ1-1; D ambiguous. Germline-derived CDR1 and CDR2 are SEHNR and FQNEAQ (reference sequence). The ends were cut back, 0 bases at V and 4 bases at J, with 18 bases in the middle. There are 17 residues in the CDR3. The CDR3 spells CASSLALTVSRSTEAFF. As DNA, the CDR3 is TGTGCCAGCAGCTTAGCTCTTACCGTCAGTAGGAGCACTGAAGCTTTCTTT.

The chain couples TRBV20-1 to TRBJ2-1, with 11 bases identical to TRBD2. This CDR3 is 18 amino acids long. The V gene end was trimmed by 4 bases and the J gene end by 7 bases; junction bases not matched to a gene: 18. The germline V gene encodes CDR1 DFQATT and CDR2 SNEGSKA (reference sequence). This CDR3 reads CSAISLAGDIGMGNEQFF. The DNA of the CDR3 is TGCAGTGCTATATCACTAGCGGGAGATATCGGGATGGGGAATGAGCAGTTCTTC.

CDR3 sequence (DNA): TGCAGTGCTAGAGGCCCACCGGGACAGGGGGCCCATGAGCAGTTCTTC. It yields the protein CSARGPPGQGAHEQFF. The chain joins TRBV20-1 to TRBJ2-1; the match to TRBD1 covers 12 bases. CDR1 is DFQATT, CDR2 SNEGSKA, per germline (reference sequence). V was pared by 1 base and J by 8 bases, with 9 bases of the junction left unmatched. The CDR3 has 16 amino acids.

CDR3 protein: CSARDIRVSNTGELFF. CDR3 DNA sequence: TGCAGTGCTAGAGATATTAGAGTTTCGAACACCGGGGAGCTGTTTTTT. This sequence joins TRBV20-1 and TRBJ2-2; D call uncertain. CDR1 and CDR2 (germline): DFQATT, SNEGSKA (reference sequence). This CDR3 comprises 16 residues. Trimming pared 0 bases from V and 0 bases from J, leaving 11 bases between.

The rearrangement links TRBV7-2 to TRBJ1-5; 7 bases align to TRBD1. This CDR3 is 17 amino acids long. Germline loops: CDR1 SGHTA, CDR2 FQGNSA. The ends lost 5 bases at V and 6 bases at J; junction bases unmatched: 16. CDR3 nucleotides: TGTGCCAGCAGCCTCCAGGGGGACGGGCGGGGTGTTCAGCCCCAGCATTTT. Its translation: CASSLQGDGRGVQPQHF.

The chain combines TRBV19 with TRBJ2-1; 9 bases line up with TRBD1. The CDR3 is made up of 16 amino acids. CDR1 is LNHDA and CDR2 is SQIVND in the germline V gene (reference sequence). Trimming cost V 6 bases and J 0 bases; bases outside gene matches: 6. The chain's CDR3 is CASRITGGSSYNEQFF. The CDR3 coding sequence is TGTGCCAGTAGAATTACAGGGGGCAGCTCCTACAATGAGCAGTTCTTC.

J is TRBJ2-7 and V is TRBV28, with D possibly being TRBD1 (5 bases). The germline CDR1 and CDR2 sequences are MDHEN and SYDVKM. The CDR3 loop spans 15 amino acids. The V end lost 5 bases, the J end lost 0 bases, and 14 bases lay between the germline ends. This chain's CDR3 is CASSGRALSSYEQYF. CDR3 nucleotides: TGTGCCAGCAGTGGCAGGGCTCTGAGCTCCTACGAGCAGTACTTC.

The chain links TRBV20-1 to TRBJ2-5; 12 nucleotides match TRBD2. Germline trimming cut 5 bases from V and 5 bases from J; bases unmatched to any gene: 12. The length of the CDR3 is 16 residues. In germline, CDR1 is DFQATT, CDR2 SNEGSKA (reference sequence). The CDR3 nucleotides read TGCAGTGCTCGGTGGTCGACTAGCGGGAGTCAGGAGACCCAGTACTTC. The encoded protein is CSARWSTSGSQETQYF.

The chain uses TRBV7-9 and TRBJ1-2, with TRBD1 matching 8 bases. Germline V CDR1 and CDR2: SEHNR, FQNEAQ (reference sequence). The CDR3 contains 15 residues. Germline trimming cut 5 bases from V and 2 bases from J; bases unmatched to any gene: 7. CDR3 in DNA: TGTGCCAGCAGCCCCGGACAGGGCTTGAACTATGGCTACACCTTC. This codes for CASSPGQGLNYGYTF.

The chain is built from TRBV6-1 and TRBJ1-1; no clear D gene. The CDR3 has 11 residues. Germline-derived CDR1 and CDR2 are MNHNS and SASEGT. Trimming took 8 bases from V and 11 from J, leaving 15 bases between them. DNA of the CDR3: TGTGCCAGCGGCTCCCGATCGACGGCTTTCTTT. Protein product: CASGSRSTAFF.